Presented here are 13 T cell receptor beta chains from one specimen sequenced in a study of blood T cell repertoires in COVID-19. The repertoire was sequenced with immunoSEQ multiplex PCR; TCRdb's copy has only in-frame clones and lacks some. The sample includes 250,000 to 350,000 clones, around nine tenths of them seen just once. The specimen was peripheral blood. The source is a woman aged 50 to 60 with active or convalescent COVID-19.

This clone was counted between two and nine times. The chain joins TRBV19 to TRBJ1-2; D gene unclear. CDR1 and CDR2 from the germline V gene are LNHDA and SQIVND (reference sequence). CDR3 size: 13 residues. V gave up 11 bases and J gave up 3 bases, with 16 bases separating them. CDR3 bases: TGTGCCTCCAAAGGAATTCGGGACTATGGCTACACCTTC. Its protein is CASKGIRDYGYTF.

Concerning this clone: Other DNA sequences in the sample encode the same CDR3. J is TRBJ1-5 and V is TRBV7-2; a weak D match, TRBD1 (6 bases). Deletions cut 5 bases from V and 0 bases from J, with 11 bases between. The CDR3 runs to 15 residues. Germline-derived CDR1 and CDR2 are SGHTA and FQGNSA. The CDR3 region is CASSPGGASNQPQHF. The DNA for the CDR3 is TGTGCCAGCAGCCCTGGGGGGGCTAGCAATCAGCCCCAGCATTTT.

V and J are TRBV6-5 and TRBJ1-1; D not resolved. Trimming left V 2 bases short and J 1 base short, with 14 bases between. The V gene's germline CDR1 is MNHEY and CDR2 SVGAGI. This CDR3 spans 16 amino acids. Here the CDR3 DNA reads TGTGCCAGCAGTTACCCCAAGGAGAAAGAGAACACTGAAGCTTTCTTT. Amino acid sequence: CASSYPKEKENTEAFF.

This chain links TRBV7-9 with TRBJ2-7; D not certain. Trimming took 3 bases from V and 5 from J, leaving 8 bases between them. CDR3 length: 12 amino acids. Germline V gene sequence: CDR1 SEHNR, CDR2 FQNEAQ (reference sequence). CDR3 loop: CASSLSRNEQYF. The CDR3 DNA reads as TGTGCCAGCAGCTTGTCCAGGAACGAGCAGTACTTC.

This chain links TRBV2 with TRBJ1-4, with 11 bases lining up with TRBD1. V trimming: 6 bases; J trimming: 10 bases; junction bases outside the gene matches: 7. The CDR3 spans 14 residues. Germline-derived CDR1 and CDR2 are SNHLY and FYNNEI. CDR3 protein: CASRPGQGGSKLFF. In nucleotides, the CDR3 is TGTGCCAGCAGACCGGGACAGGGGGGTTCAAAACTGTTTTTT.

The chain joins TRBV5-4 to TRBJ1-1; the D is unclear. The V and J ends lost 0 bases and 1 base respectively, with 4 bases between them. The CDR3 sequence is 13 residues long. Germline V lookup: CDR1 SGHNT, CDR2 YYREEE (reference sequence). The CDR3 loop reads CASSLDTNTEAFF. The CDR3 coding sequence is TGTGCCAGCAGCTTGGACACGAACACTGAAGCTTTCTTT.

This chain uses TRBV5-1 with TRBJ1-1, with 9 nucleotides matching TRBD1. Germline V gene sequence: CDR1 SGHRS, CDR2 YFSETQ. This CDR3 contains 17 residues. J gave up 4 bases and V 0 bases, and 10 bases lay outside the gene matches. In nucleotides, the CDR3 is TGCGCCAGCAGCTTGGAATCTACAGGGGGCGTCGGCACTGAAGCTTTCTTT. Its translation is CASSLESTGGVGTEAFF.

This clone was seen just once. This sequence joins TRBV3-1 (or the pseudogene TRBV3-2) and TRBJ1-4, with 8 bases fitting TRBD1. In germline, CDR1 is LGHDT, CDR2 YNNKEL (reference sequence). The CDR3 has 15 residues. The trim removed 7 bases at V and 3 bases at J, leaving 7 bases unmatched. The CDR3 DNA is TGTGCCAGCAAATTCGGGACAGGCCCTAATGAAAAACTGTTTTTT. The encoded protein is CASKFGTGPNEKLFF.

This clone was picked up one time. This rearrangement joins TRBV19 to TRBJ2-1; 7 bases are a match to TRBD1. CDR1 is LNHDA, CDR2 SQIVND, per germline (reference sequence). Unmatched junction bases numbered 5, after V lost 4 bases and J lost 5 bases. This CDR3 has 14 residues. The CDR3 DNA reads TGTGCCAGTAGTAGACAGGGTTACAACAATGAGCAGTTCTTC. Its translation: CASSRQGYNNEQFF.

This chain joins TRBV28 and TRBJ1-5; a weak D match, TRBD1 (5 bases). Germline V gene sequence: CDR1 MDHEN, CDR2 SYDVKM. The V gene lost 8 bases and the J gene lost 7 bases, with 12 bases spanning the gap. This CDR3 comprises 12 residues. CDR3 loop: CASDSTKQPQHF. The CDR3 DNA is TGTGCCAGCGACAGTACTAAGCAGCCCCAGCATTTT.

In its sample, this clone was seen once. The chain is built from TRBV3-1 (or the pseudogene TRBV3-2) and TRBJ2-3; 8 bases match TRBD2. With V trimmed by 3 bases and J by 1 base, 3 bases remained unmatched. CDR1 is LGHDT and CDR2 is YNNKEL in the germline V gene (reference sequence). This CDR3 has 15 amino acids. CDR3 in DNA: TGTGCCAGCAGCCACGGGAGGGGGGGCACAGATACGCAGTATTTT. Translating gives CASSHGRGGTDTQYF.

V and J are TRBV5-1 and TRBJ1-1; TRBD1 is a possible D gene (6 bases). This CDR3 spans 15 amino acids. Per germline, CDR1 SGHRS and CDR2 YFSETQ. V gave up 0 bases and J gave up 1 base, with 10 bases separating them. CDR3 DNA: TGCGCCAGCAGCTTGGGCGGACAGAAGAACACTGAAGCTTTCTTT. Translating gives CASSLGGQKNTEAFF. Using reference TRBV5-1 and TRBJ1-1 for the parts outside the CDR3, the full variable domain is KAGVTQTPRYLIKTRGQQVTLSCSPISGHRSVSWYQQTPGQGLQFLFEYFSETQRNKGNFPGRFSGRQFSNSRSEMNVSTLELGDSALYLCASSLGGQKNTEAFFGQGTRLTVV.

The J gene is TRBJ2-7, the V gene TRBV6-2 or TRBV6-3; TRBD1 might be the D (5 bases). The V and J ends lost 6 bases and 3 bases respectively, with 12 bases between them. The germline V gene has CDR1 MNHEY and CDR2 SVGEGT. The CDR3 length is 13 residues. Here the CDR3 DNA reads TGTGCCAGCAGCCTTACAGGAAACTACGAGCAGTACTTC. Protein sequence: CASSLTGNYEQYF.